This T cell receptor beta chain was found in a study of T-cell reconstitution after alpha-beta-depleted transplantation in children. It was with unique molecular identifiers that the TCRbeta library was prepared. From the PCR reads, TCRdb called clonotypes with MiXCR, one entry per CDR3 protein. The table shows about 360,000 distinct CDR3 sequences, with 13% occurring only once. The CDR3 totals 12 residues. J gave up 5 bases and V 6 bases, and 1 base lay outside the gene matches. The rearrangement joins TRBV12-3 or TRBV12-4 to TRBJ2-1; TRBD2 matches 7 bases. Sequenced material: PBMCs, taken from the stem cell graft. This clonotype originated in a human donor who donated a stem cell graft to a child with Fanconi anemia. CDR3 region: CASRGGNNEQFF. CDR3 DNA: TGTGCCAGCAGGGGGGGGAACAATGAGCAGTTCTTC.